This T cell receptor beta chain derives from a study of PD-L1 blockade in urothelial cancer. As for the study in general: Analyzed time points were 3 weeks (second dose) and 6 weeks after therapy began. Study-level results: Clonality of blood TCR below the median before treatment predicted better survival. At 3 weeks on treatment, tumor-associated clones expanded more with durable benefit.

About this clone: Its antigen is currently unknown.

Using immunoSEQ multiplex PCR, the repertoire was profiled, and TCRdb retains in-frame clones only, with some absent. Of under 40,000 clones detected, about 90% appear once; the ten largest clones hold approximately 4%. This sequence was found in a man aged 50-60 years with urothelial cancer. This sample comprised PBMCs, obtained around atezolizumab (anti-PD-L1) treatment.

The CDR3 nucleotides read TGTGCCAGCAGCTTGGTTACTAGCACAGATACGCAGTATTTT. Its translation: CASSLVTSTDTQYF. V usage is TRBV5-6 and J usage is TRBJ2-3; D not certain. V was trimmed by 0 bases and J by 0 bases, leaving 5 bases between them. The CDR3 is made up of 14 amino acids. CDR1 and CDR2 (germline): SGHDT, YYEEEE. Variable domain in full (rest from reference TRBV5-6 and TRBJ2-3): DAGVTQSPTHLIKTRGQQVTLRCSPKSGHDTVSWYQQALGQGPQFIFQYYEEEERQRGNFPDRFSGHQFPNYSSELNVNALLLGDSALYLCASSLVTSTDTQYFGPGTRLTVL.